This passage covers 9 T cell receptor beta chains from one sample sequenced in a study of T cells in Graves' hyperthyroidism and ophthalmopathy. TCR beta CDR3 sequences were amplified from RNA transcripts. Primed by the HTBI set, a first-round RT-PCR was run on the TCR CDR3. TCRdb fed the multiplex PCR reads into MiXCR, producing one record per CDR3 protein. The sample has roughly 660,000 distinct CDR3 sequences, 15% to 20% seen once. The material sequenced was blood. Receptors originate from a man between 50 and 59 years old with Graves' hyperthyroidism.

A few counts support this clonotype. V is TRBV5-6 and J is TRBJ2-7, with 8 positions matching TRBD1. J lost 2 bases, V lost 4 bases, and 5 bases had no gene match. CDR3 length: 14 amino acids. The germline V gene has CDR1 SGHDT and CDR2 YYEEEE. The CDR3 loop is CASSTGQEAYEQYF. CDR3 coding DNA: TGTGCCAGCAGCACGGGACAGGAGGCCTACGAGCAGTACTTC.

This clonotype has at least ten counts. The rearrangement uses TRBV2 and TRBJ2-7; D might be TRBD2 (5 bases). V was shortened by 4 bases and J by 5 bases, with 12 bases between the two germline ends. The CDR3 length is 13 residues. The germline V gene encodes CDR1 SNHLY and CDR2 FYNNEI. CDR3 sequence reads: CASSVDYRDEQYF. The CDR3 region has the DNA TGTGCCAGCAGTGTAGACTATCGGGACGAGCAGTACTTC.

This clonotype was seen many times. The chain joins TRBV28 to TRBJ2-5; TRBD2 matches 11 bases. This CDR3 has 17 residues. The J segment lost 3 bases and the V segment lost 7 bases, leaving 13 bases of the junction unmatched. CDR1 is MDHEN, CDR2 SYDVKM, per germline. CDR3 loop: CASTIRQTSGIKETQYF. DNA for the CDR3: TGTGCCAGCACCATCCGGCAGACTAGCGGGATAAAAGAGACCCAGTACTTC.

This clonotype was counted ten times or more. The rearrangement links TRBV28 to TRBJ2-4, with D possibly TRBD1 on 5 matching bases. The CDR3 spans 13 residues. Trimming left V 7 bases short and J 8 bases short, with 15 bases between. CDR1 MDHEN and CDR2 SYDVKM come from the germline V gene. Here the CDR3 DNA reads TGTGCCAGCACCGCAATCGGACAAGACATTCAGTACTTC. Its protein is CASTAIGQDIQYF. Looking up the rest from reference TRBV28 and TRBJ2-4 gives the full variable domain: DVKVTQSSRYLVKRTGEKVFLECVQDMDHENMFWYRQDPGLGLRLIYFSYDVKMKEKGDIPEGYSVSREKKERFSLILESASTNQTSMYLCASTAIGQDIQYFGAGTRLSVL.

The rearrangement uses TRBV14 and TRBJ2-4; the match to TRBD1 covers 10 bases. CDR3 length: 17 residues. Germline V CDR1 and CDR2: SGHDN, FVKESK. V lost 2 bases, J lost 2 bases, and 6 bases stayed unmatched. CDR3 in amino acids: CASSQPGTGETKNIQYF. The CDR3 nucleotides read TGTGCCAGCAGCCAACCAGGGACAGGGGAAACCAAAAACATTCAGTACTTC.

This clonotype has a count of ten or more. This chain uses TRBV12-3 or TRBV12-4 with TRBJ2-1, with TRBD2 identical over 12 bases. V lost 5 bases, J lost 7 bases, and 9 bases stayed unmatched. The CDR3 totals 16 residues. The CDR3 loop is CASSTSLAGGRNEQFF. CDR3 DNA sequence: TGTGCCAGCAGTACCTCACTAGCGGGAGGTCGTAATGAGCAGTTCTTC.

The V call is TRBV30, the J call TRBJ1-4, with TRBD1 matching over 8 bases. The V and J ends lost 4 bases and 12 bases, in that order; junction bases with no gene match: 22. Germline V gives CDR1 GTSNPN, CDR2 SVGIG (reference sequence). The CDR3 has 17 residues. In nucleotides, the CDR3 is TGTGCCTGGAACAACCCTCTCAATAAGGGACAGGTCGCCGAACTGTTTTTT. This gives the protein CAWNNPLNKGQVAELFF.

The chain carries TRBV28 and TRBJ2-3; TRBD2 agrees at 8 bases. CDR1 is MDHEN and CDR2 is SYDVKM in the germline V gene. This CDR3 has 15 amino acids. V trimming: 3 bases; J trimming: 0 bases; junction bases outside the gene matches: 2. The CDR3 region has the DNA TGTGCCAGCAGTTTGACTAGCGAGAGCACAGATACGCAGTATTTT. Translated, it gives CASSLTSESTDTQYF.

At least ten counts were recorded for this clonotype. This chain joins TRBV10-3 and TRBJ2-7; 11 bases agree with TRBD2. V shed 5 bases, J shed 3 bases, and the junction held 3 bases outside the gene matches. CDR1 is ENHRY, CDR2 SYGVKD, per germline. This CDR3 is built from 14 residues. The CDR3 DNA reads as TGTGCCATCAGTAGACTAGCGGGATACTACGAGCAGTACTTC. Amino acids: CAISRLAGYYEQYF.